Listed below are T cell receptor beta chains from one sample, sequenced in a study of blood T cell repertoires in COVID-19. Repertoires were generated with immunoSEQ multiplex PCR, while TCRdb's copy carries only in-frame clones and drops some. The repertoire has over 250,000 clones, 80% to 90% of them found once; the top ten carry roughly a tenth. Sample: peripheral blood. The receptors originated from a woman aged 45 to 65 who had recovered from COVID-19. CDR3s include the opening cysteine and the closing phenylalanine or tryptophan. The D gene is left open where the match is weak. Part of the rows lack a size; the others show once, few, many or a class for expanded clones.

NA,NA,TRBJ2-3,TRBV29-1,CSVGGGDADTQYF,TGCAGCGTTGGAGGGGGAGATGCAGATACGCAGTATTTT
NA,NA,TRBJ2-2,TRBV7-2,CASSLGGARSGELFF,TGTGCCAGCAGCTTAGGCGGGGCTAGGTCCGGGGAGCTGTTTTTT
NA,once,TRBJ1-6,TRBV7-9,CASSLGEGNSPLHF,TGTGCCAGCAGCTTAGGGGAGGGTAATTCACCCCTCCACTTT
TRBD1,NA,TRBJ2-7,TRBV6-1,CASSDGWDRVIEQYF,TGTGCCAGCAGTGACGGATGGGACAGGGTGATTGAGCAGTACTTC
NA,NA,TRBJ1-5,TRBV28,CASSPGRTVFVQPQHF,TGTGCCAGCAGTCCCGGACGGACAGTCTTCGTTCAGCCCCAGCATTTT
TRBD1,NA,TRBJ1-2,TRBV28,CAANSGGFYGYTF,TGTGCCGCCAACTCAGGGGGCTTCTATGGCTACACCTTC
NA,NA,TRBJ2-3,TRBV27,CASILRGDTSTDTQYF,TGTGCCAGCATTTTGCGAGGAGATACTAGCACAGATACGCAGTATTTT
TRBD1,few,TRBJ2-5,TRBV5-4,CASSKTGTETQYF,TGTGCCAGCAGCAAGACAGGGACAGAGACCCAGTACTTC
NA,NA,TRBJ2-1,TRBV30,CATTTRNGNEQFF,TGTGCCACCACCACCAGGAACGGCAATGAGCAGTTCTTC
NA,NA,TRBJ2-6,TRBV6-4,CASSDHYAGANVLTF,TGTGCCAGCAGTGACCACTACGCTGGGGCCAACGTCCTGACTTTC
NA,NA,TRBJ1-5,TRBV9,CASSPDGGAVQPQHF,TGTGCCAGCAGCCCCGATGGGGGGGCGGTCCAGCCCCAGCATTTT
NA,once,TRBJ2-7,TRBV28,CASRGAARLFAQYF,TGTGCCAGCAGGGGGGCGGCCCGCTTGTTTGCGCAGTACTTC
TRBD1,NA,TRBJ1-5,TRBV24-1,CAKTGMDQPQHF,TGTGCCAAGACAGGGATGGATCAGCCCCAGCATTTT
TRBD2,NA,TRBJ2-3,TRBV18,CASSPAGGTYLTDTQYF,TGTGCCAGCTCACCTGCCGGGGGGACCTACCTCACAGATACGCAGTATTTT
NA,once,TRBJ1-6,TRBV7-6,CASSPLGQRNNSPLHF,TGTGCCAGCAGCCCCCTTGGACAGAGGAATAATTCACCCCTCCACTTT
NA,NA,TRBJ2-6,TRBV25-1,CASSSLELWANVLTF,TGTGCCAGCAGTTCTCTCGAGCTCTGGGCCAACGTCCTGACTTTC
NA,NA,TRBJ2-1,TRBV6-4,CASSREGVSDEQFF,TGTGCCAGCAGTCGTGAGGGGGTCAGCGATGAGCAGTTCTTC
NA,NA,TRBJ2-7,TRBV27,CASSLYGGGASSYEQYF,TGTGCCAGCAGTTTATATGGAGGAGGGGCCTCTTCCTACGAGCAGTACTTC
TRBD1,NA,TRBJ1-2,TRBV19,CASGKGTEIHGYTF,TGTGCCAGTGGGAAGGGGACAGAAATCCACGGCTACACCTTC
TRBD2,few,TRBJ2-3,TRBV2,CASSRPSGGWDTQYF,TGTGCCAGCAGTCGGCCTAGCGGGGGATGGGATACGCAGTATTTT
NA,NA,TRBJ2-7,TRBV29-1,CSVGLERTYEQYF,TGCAGCGTTGGACTCGAAAGAACCTACGAGCAGTACTTC
TRBD1,NA,TRBJ1-1,TRBV10-3,CAITRQGGNTEAFF,TGTGCCATCACCCGACAGGGAGGGAACACTGAAGCTTTCTTT
TRBD2,few,TRBJ2-2,TRBV6-5,CATVGRAVTGELFF,TGTGCCACGGTCGGGAGGGCCGTCACCGGGGAGCTGTTTTTT
NA,NA,TRBJ1-1,TRBV7-4,CASSFRGDAEAFF,TGTGCCAGCAGCTTTCGGGGGGATGCTGAAGCTTTCTTT
NA,NA,TRBJ2-5,TRBV18,CASSLTVETQYF,TGTGCCAGCTCACTCACGGTAGAGACCCAGTACTTC
TRBD1,once,TRBJ2-1,TRBV29-1,CSVEEDRVYNEQFF,TGCAGCGTTGAAGAGGACAGGGTCTACAATGAGCAGTTCTTC
NA,once,TRBJ2-1,TRBV4-3,CASSQAPGVADNEQFF,TGCGCCAGCAGCCAAGCTCCAGGGGTCGCGGACAATGAGCAGTTCTTC
TRBD1,NA,TRBJ1-4,TRBV28,CASRTGGSEKLFF,TGTGCCAGCAGGACAGGGGGTTCTGAAAAACTGTTTTTT
NA,NA,TRBJ1-5,TRBV5-1,CASSLGVRASNQPQHF,TGCGCCAGCAGCTTGGGTGTCAGGGCAAGCAATCAGCCCCAGCATTTT
TRBD1,few,TRBJ2-2,TRBV4-2,CASSPGQGGETGELFF,TGTGCCAGCAGCCCTGGACAGGGAGGCGAGACCGGGGAGCTGTTTTTT
TRBD2,NA,TRBJ2-3,TRBV27,CASRSNGREVRTDTQYF,TGTGCCAGCAGGTCAAACGGGCGGGAGGTGCGCACAGATACGCAGTATTTT
TRBD1,NA,TRBJ1-2,TRBV2,CASIATGGIGYTF,TGTGCCAGCATCGCGACAGGGGGAATTGGCTACACCTTC
TRBD1,NA,TRBJ1-5,TRBV28,CASSYLQGLSWNQPQHF,TGTGCCAGCAGCTATTTACAGGGGTTGAGTTGGAATCAGCCCCAGCATTTT
NA,NA,TRBJ2-6,TRBV6-5,CASGQQGSGANVLTF,TGTGCCAGCGGACAACAGGGTTCTGGGGCCAACGTCCTGACTTTC
TRBD1,once,TRBJ2-7,TRBV28,CASRGTGGSYEQYF,TGTGCCAGCAGGGGGACAGGGGGTTCCTACGAGCAGTACTTC
TRBD2,NA,TRBJ2-2,TRBV7-2,CASSSMGGSGGTGELFF,TGTGCCAGCAGCTCGATGGGTGGTAGCGGGGGGACCGGGGAGCTGTTTTTT
TRBD2,NA,TRBJ2-3,TRBV4-3,CASSQHSTQGTSGTDTQYF,TGCGCCAGCAGCCAACATTCCACCCAAGGGACTAGCGGAACAGATACGCAGTATTTT
TRBD2,NA,TRBJ2-3,TRBV19,CASSKLSGRESTDTQYF,TGTGCCAGTAGTAAGCTCTCAGGGAGGGAGAGCACAGATACGCAGTATTTT
TRBD2,NA,TRBJ2-5,TRBV9,CASSGPGLETRRGETQYF,TGTGCCAGCAGCGGACCGGGACTAGAGACCCGGCGTGGAGAGACCCAGTACTTC
NA,NA,TRBJ1-6,TRBV11-2,CASSLGASSYNSPLHF,TGTGCCAGCAGCTTGGGGGCGAGCTCCTATAATTCACCCCTCCACTTT
NA,NA,TRBJ1-2,TRBV19,CASSMDSYGYTF,TGTGCCAGTAGTATGGACAGTTATGGCTACACCTTC
TRBD2,NA,TRBJ2-5,TRBV4-1,CASSQGTSGGNHQETQYF,TGCGCCAGCAGCCAAGGGACTAGCGGGGGGAATCACCAAGAGACCCAGTACTTC
TRBD2,NA,TRBJ2-7,TRBV4-1,CASSRLRGAGRSDDYEQYF,TGCGCCAGCAGCCGCTTAAGAGGAGCGGGGAGGTCAGACGACTACGAGCAGTACTTC
TRBD1,NA,TRBJ2-3,TRBV27,CASSLRQGTKPRTDTQYF,TGTGCCAGCAGTTTAAGACAGGGTACGAAGCCCCGCACAGATACGCAGTATTTT
NA,NA,TRBJ1-1,TRBV14,CASSRLRENTEAFF,TGTGCCAGCAGCCGACTTCGGGAGAACACTGAAGCTTTCTTT
NA,once,TRBJ1-3,TRBV29-1,CSVGDNSGNTIYF,TGCAGCGTTGGGGACAACTCTGGAAACACCATATATTTT
NA,NA,TRBJ1-1,TRBV5-1,CASSFTGQNTEAFF,TGCGCCAGCAGCTTTACCGGACAGAACACTGAAGCTTTCTTT
NA,once,TRBJ1-1,TRBV2,CASRFVGTEAFF,TGTGCCAGCAGGTTTGTCGGGACTGAAGCTTTCTTT
NA,NA,TRBJ1-4,TRBV19,CASAPTGANEKLFF,TGTGCCAGTGCCCCCACGGGAGCTAATGAAAAACTGTTTTTT
TRBD1,few,TRBJ1-3,TRBV5-6,CASGRQGDSGNTIYF,TGTGCCAGCGGCAGACAGGGGGACTCTGGAAACACCATATATTTT
NA,NA,TRBJ2-5,TRBV5-6,CASSFRYQETQYF,TGTGCCAGCAGCTTCCGGTACCAAGAGACCCAGTACTTC
NA,NA,TRBJ2-2,TRBV5-4,CASSRDGGNTGELFF,TGTGCCAGCAGCCGGGACGGGGGAAACACCGGGGAGCTGTTTTTT
TRBD2,NA,TRBJ2-2,TRBV27,CASSSSGVNTGELFF,TGTGCCAGCAGTTCTAGCGGGGTGAACACCGGGGAGCTGTTTTTT
TRBD1,NA,TRBJ1-5,TRBV7-6,CASSQYGGTGVQPQHF,TGTGCCAGCAGCCAATATGGGGGGACAGGAGTGCAGCCCCAGCATTTT